The present T cell receptor beta chain was sequenced within a study of vaccination effects on CD4 cells after COVID-19. CD4+ T cells specific for antigen were expanded with viral peptide pools by the ViraFEST assay before sequencing. Following culture for about ten days, CD4+ T cells were isolated. PCR showed that the person got SARS-CoV-2 infection at some point between March and December 2020. As for this clone: What it recognizes is unknown.

The V end was cut by 5 bases, the J end by 1 base, with 16 bases between. This CDR3 region has 16 residues. The germline gives CDR1 MDHEN, CDR2 SYDVKM. TCRdb's copy holds only in-frame clones and misses some; the assay was immunoSEQ multiplex PCR. Among 35,000 to 55,000 clones listed, approximately 70% were seen once. The receptor was derived from a human donor who had a prior SARS-CoV-2 infection. V is TRBV28 and J is TRBJ2-3, with D perhaps given as TRBD1 or TRBD2 (5 bases each). The source material was CD4+ T cells from PBMCs cultured with a peptide pool, sampled before COVID-19 vaccination. This CDR3 is CASSPAGTAGTDTQYF. The CDR3 DNA reads as TGTGCCAGCAGTCCGGCCGGGACCGCTGGCACAGATACGCAGTATTTT.